This TCR beta chain was recorded in a study of blood T cell repertoires in COVID-19. Study information: The analysed material was cDNA or gDNA that came from T cells, B-cell-depleted T cells, or PBMCs.

Original handling: Cell counts per sample came from amplifying reference gene primers. Clones were read by immunoSEQ multiplex PCR, and TCRdb kept only the in-frame ones, dropping some. V and J calls and clone size are given by that table; D and trimming were obtained from the DNA. This table holds about 300,000 clones, roughly 80% found once. The germline V gene has CDR1 MDHEN and CDR2 SYDVKM. CDR3 length: 17 residues. The V end was cut by 3 bases, the J end by 8 bases, with 20 bases between. Seattle-derived patients entered the study during active infection and were followed longitudinally. Sequencing was performed on peripheral blood. J is TRBJ1-6 and V is TRBV28, with D tentatively TRBD1 (6 bases). The receptor comes from a human donor with COVID-19, enrolled during active disease. The donor label of this sample is uncertain. CDR3 nucleotides: TGTGCCAGCAGTTTCGGGTACGGTTGGGGGCTTGATTCACCCCTCCACTTT. As protein: CASSFGYGWGLDSPLHF.